This paragraph reports one T cell receptor (beta chain). Sequenced by immunoSEQ multiplex PCR; TCRdb stores in-frame clones only, minus some. This sample carries about 150,000 clones, around four fifths of them seen once, and the ten largest clones take more than 5%. The data derive from a study of blood T cell repertoires in COVID-19. CDR3 length: 14 residues. V was trimmed by 8 bases and J by 8 bases, leaving 19 bases between them. Germline CDR1 reads LNHDA; CDR2 reads SQIVND (reference sequence). Residents of over 20 US areas, aged roughly 18 to 89 years, made up the participants. This chain joins TRBV19 and TRBJ2-1; TRBD1 is a possible D gene (8 bases). The sample was PBMCs or T cells enriched from blood (not recorded which). The receptor comes from a woman between 40 and 55 years old who had recovered from COVID-19. The CDR3, as DNA: TGTGCCAGTGCCCGACAGGGGAGGGAACATGAGCAGTTCTTC. It encodes CASARQGREHEQFF. The entire variable domain, with the rest obtained from reference TRBV19 and TRBJ2-1, is as follows: DGGITQSPKYLFRKEGQNVTLSCEQNLNHDAMYWYRQDPGQGLRLIYYSQIVNDFQKGDIAEGYSVSREKKESFPLTVTSAQKNPTAFYLCASARQGREHEQFFGPGTRLTVL.